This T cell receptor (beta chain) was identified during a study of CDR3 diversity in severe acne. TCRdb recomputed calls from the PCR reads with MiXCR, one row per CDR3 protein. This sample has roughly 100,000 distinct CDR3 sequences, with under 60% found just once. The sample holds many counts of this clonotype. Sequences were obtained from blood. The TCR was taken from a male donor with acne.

The CDR3 DNA sequence: TGTGCCAGCAGTGAAGCGCGGGGGGAAGGAAATTCACCCCTCCACTTT. Encoded protein: CASSEARGEGNSPLHF. J is TRBJ1-6 and V is TRBV6-1, with D possibly TRBD1 on 5 matching bases. Between the trimmed V and J ends, which lost 0 bases and 7 bases, there was a span of 13 bases. Looked up from germline, CDR1 is MNHNS and CDR2 is SASEGT. The CDR3 is 16 residues long.